This entry features one TCR beta chain sequence. This entry belongs to a study of cytomegalovirus exposure and HLA in healthy donors. PCR primers comprised 60 Vbeta and 13 Jbeta primers. Repertoires were generated with immunoSEQ multiplex PCR, while TCRdb's copy carries only in-frame clones and drops some. This sample has over 100,000 clones; roughly 66% occur once, and the top ten carry less than 2%. The CDR3 runs to 14 residues. Germline V gene data show CDR1 as SQVTM and CDR2 as ANQGSEA. V shed 5 bases, J shed 1 base, and the junction held 3 bases outside the gene matches. Sequencing input: PBMCs. This clonotype originated in a man aged 18 to 30 in good health and CMV-seronegative. The chain employs TRBV29-1 and TRBJ2-3, with 10 bases identical to TRBD1. The CDR3 sequence: CSVRDRGGTDTQYF. CDR3 coding DNA: TGCAGCGTTCGGGACAGGGGAGGCACAGATACGCAGTATTTT.